This TCR beta chain derives from a study of T cell repertoires in cytomegalovirus infection. On the study more broadly: Indications of both CMV infection and matching HLA type were provided by public TCR beta signatures. General study results and limits: Ex vivo responses were dominated by HLA-C-restricted CMV-specific TCR beta clonotypes. Frequencies of public TCR beta families were cumulated, and this identified carriers of CMV plus the relevant HLA.

Looked up from germline, CDR1 is SGHTA and CDR2 is FQGNSA. This CDR3 contains 15 residues. One entry per CDR3 protein, called by TCRdb with MiXCR from the reads. Among about 310,000 distinct CDR3 sequences listed, 15% to 20% were seen once. As regards this clonotype: Its specificity is unknown. This clone may be a read error of a much larger clone one base away.

Sequencing used PBMCs. The chain has TRBV7-2 and TRBJ2-7, with D possibly TRBD1 on 6 matching bases. This TCR derives from a human donor in good health (CMV status not recorded). Some clones in this sample may be carry-over from other donors' samples. CDR3 region: CANSLVGQGTYEQYF. The CDR3 region has the DNA TGTGCCAACAGCTTAGTCGGTCAGGGGACCTACGAGCAGTACTTC.